The clone carrying this T cell receptor beta chain was recorded a few times. This sample was included in a study of neurological immune-mediated disorders. A 10-nucleotide random UMI tagged transcripts in template-switch 5'RACE cDNA synthesis. One entry per CDR3 protein results from TCRdb running MiXCR on the 5' RACE reads. The sample yields fewer than 50,000 distinct CDR3 sequences, roughly 13% seen once. Time point reported: longitudinal time-point 3. This receptor was taken from a man aged 25 to 40 in good health. Source material: PBMCs.

The CDR3 spells CASSRGSRNNEQFF. DNA of the CDR3: TGTGCCAGCAGCCGGGGGAGTAGAAACAATGAGCAGTTCTTC. The V call is TRBV3-1, the J call TRBJ2-1; D is tentatively TRBD1 or TRBD2 (5 bases each). V lost 4 bases and J 5 bases, leaving 12 bases between the germline ends. The CDR3 has 14 amino acids. Germline V CDR1 and CDR2: LGHDT, YNNKEL (reference sequence).